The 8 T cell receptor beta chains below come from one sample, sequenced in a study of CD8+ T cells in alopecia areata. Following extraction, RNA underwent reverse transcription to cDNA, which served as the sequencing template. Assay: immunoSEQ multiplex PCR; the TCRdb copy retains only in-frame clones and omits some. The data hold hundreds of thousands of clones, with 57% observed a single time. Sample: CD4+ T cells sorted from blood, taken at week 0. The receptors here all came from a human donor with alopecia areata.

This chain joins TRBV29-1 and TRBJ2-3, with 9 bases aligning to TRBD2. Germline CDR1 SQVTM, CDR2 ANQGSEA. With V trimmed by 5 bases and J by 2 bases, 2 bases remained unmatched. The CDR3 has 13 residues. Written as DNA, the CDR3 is TGCAGCGTTAGCGGGAGGAACACAGATACGCAGTATTTT. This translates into CSVSGRNTDTQYF.

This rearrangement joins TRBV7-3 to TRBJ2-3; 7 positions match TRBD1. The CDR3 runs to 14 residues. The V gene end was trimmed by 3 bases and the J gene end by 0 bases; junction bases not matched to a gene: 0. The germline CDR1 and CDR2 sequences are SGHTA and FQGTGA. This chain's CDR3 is CASSLGQSTDTQYF. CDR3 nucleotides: TGTGCCAGCAGCTTGGGACAGAGCACAGATACGCAGTATTTT. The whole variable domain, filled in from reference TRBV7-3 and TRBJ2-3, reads GAGVSQTPSNKVTEKGKYVELRCDPISGHTALYWYRQSLGQGPEFLIYFQGTGAADDSGLPNDRFFAVRPEGSVSTLKIQRTERGDSAVYLCASSLGQSTDTQYFGPGTRLTVL.

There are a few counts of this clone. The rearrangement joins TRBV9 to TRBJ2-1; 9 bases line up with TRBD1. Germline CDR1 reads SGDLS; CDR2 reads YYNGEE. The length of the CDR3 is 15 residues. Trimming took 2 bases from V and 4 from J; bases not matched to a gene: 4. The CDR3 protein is CASSVLGQGYNEQFF. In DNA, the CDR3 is TGTGCCAGCAGCGTCCTAGGACAGGGGTACAATGAGCAGTTCTTC.

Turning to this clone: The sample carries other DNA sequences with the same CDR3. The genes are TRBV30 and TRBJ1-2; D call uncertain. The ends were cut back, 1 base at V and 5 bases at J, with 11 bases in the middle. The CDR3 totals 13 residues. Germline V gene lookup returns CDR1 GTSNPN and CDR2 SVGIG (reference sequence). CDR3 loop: CAWSGGPGYGYTF. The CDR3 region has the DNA TGTGCCTGGAGTGGAGGTCCCGGGTATGGCTACACCTTC.

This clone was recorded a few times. The chain's CDR3 is CASSKLTGDFGNTIYF. CDR3 nucleotide sequence: TGCGCCAGCAGCAAACTGACAGGGGACTTCGGAAACACCATATATTTT. The chain uses TRBV5-1 and TRBJ1-3, with 8 bases that match TRBD1. The V segment lost 4 bases and the J segment 4 bases; nucleotides outside the gene matches: 10. This CDR3 has 16 amino acids. CDR1 is SGHRS and CDR2 is YFSETQ in the germline V gene.

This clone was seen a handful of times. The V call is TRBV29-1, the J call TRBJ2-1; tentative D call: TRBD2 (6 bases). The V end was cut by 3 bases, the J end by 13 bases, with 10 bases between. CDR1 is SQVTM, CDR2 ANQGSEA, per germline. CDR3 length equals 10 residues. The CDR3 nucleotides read TGCAGCGTTGAGCGGGGCAGCCAGTTCTTC. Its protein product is CSVERGSQFF.

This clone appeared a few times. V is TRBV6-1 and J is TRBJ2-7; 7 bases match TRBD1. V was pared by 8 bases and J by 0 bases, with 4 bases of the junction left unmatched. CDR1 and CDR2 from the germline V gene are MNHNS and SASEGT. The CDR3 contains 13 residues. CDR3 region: CASAPGGSYEQYF. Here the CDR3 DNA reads TGTGCCAGCGCGCCAGGGGGCTCCTACGAGCAGTACTTC.

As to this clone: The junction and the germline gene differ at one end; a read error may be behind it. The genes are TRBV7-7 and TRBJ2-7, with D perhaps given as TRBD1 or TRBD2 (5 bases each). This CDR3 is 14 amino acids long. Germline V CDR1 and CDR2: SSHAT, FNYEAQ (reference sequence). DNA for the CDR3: TGTGCTAGCAGCCCGGGACCCGAGGTCCACGAGCAGTACTTC. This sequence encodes CASSPGPEVHEQYF.